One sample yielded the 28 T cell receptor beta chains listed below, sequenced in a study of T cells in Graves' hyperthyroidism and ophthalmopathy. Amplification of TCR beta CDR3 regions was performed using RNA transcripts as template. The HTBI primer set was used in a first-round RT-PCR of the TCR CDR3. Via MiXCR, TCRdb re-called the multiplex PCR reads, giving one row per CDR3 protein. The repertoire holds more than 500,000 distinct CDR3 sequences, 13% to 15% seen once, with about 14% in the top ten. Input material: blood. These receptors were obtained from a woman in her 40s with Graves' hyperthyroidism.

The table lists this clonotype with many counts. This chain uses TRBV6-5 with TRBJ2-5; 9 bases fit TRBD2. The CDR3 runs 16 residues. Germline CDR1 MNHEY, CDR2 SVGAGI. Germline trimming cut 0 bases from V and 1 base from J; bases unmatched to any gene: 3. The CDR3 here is CASSYSGTSPQETQYF. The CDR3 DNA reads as TGTGCCAGCAGTTACTCCGGGACTAGCCCCCAAGAGACCCAGTACTTC.

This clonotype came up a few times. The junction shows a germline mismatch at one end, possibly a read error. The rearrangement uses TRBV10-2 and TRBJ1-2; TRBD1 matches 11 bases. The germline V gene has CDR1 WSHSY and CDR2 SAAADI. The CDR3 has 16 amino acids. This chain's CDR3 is CASSYLRTGGSYGYTF. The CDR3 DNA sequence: TGTGCCAGCAGTTATCTCAGGACAGGGGGCAGCTATGGCTACACCTTC.

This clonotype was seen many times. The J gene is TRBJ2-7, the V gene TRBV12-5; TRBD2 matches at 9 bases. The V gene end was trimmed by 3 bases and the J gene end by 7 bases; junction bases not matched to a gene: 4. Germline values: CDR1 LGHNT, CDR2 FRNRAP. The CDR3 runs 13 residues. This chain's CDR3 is CASGLAGGWEQYF. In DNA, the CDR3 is TGTGCTAGTGGTTTAGCGGGAGGTTGGGAGCAGTACTTC.

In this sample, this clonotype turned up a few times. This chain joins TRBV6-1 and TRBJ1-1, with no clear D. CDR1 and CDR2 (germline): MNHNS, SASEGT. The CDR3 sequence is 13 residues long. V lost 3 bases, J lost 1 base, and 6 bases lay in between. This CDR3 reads CASSETRNTEAFF. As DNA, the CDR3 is TGTGCCAGCAGTGAGACCAGGAACACTGAAGCTTTCTTT.

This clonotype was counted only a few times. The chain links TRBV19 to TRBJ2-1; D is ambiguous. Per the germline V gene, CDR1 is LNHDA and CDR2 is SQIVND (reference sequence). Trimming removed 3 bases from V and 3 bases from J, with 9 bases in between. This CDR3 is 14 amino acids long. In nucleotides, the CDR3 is TGTGCCAGTAGTATGCGTCTAGACTACAATGAGCAGTTCTTC. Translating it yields CASSMRLDYNEQFF.

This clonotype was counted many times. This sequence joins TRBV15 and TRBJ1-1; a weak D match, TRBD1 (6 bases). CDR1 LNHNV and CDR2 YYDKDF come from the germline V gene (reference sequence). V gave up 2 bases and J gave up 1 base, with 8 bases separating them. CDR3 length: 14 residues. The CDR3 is CATSRKQGNTEAFF. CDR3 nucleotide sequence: TGTGCCACCAGCAGAAAACAGGGGAACACTGAAGCTTTCTTT.

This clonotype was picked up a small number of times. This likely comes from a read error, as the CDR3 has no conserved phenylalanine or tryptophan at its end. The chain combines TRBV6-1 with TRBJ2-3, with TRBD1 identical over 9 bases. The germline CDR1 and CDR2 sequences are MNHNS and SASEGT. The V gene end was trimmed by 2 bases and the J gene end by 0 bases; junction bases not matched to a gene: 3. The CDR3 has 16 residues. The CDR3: CASSEPGTGSTDTQYL. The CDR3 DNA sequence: TGTGCCAGCAGTGAACCCGGGACAGGGAGCACAGATACGCAGTATCTT.

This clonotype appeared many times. CDR3 coding DNA: TGCAGCGTCGGACTAGCGGGAGAAGGAGGGGGCGAGCAGTACTTC. Protein product: CSVGLAGEGGGEQYF. The chain combines TRBV29-1 with TRBJ2-7, with 13 positions matching TRBD2. V lost 6 bases, J lost 6 bases, and 11 bases stayed unmatched. Germline V lookup: CDR1 SQVTM, CDR2 ANQGSEA. The CDR3 loop spans 15 amino acids.

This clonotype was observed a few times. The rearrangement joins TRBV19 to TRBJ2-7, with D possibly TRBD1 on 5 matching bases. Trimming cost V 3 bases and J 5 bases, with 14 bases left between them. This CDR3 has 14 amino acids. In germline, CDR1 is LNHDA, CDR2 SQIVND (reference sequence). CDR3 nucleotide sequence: TGTGCCAGTAGTATCCCCAGGGTTGAAGACGAGCAGTACTTC. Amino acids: CASSIPRVEDEQYF.

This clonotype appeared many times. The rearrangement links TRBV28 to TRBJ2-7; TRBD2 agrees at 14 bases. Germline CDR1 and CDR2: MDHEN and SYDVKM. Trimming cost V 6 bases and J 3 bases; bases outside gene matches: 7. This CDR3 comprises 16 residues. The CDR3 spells CASRGLAGGWLYEQYF. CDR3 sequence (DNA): TGTGCCAGCAGAGGACTAGCGGGAGGATGGCTCTACGAGCAGTACTTC.

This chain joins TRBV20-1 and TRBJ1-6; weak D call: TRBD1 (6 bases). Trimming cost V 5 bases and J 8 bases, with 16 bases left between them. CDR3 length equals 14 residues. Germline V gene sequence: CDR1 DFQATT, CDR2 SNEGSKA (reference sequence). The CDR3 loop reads CSAEGDSTHSPLHF. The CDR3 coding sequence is TGCAGTGCTGAGGGGGACTCGACGCATTCACCCCTCCACTTT.

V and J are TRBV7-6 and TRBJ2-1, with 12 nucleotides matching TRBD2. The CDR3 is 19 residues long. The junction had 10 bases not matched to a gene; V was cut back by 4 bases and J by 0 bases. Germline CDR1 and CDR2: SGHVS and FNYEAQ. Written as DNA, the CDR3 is TGTGCCAGCAGCTCCACTCGGACTAGCGGGACCTACTCCTACAATGAGCAGTTCTTC. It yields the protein CASSSTRTSGTYSYNEQFF.

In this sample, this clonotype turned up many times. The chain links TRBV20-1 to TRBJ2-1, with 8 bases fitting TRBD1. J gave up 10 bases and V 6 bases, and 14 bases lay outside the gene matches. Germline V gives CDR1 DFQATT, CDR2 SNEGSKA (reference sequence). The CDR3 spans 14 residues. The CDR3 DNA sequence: TGCAGTGCGCCCCTAGCGACAGGGGTCCGAGAGCAGTTCTTC. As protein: CSAPLATGVREQFF.

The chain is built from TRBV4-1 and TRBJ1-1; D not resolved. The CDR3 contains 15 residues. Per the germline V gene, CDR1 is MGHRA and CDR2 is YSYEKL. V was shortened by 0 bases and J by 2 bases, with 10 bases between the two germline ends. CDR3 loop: CASSQDLGLNTEAFF. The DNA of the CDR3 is TGCGCCAGCAGCCAAGATTTGGGTCTCAACACTGAAGCTTTCTTT.

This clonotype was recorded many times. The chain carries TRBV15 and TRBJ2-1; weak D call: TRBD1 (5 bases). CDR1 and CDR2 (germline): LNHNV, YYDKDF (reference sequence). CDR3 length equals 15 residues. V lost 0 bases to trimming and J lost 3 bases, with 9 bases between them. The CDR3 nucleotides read TGTGCCACCAGCAGAGATGGGCAGGGCTACAATGAGCAGTTCTTC. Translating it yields CATSRDGQGYNEQFF.

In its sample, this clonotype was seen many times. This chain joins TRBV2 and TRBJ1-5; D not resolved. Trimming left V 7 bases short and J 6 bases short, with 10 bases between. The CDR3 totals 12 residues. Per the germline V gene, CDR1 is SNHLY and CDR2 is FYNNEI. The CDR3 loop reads CASTGEGQPQHF. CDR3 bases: TGTGCCAGCACCGGGGAGGGTCAGCCCCAGCATTTT. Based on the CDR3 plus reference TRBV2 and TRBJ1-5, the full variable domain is EPEVTQTPSHQVTQMGQEVILRCVPISNHLYFYWYRQILGQKVEFLVSFYNNEISEKSEIFDDQFSVERPDGSNFTLKIRSTKLEDSAMYFCASTGEGQPQHFGDGTRLSIL.

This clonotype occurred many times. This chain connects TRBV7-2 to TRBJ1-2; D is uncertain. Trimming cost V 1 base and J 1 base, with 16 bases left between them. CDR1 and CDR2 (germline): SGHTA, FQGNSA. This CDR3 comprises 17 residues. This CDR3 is CASSLVNIGNLNYGYTF. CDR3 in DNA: TGTGCCAGCAGCTTAGTTAATATAGGGAACCTTAACTATGGCTACACCTTC.

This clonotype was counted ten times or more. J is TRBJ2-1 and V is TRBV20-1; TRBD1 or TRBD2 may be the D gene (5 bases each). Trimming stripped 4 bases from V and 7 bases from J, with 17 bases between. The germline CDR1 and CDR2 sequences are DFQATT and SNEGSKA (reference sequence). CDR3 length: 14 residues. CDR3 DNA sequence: TGCAGTGCTACGATTCCGGGACGAAAGAATGAGCAGTTCTTC. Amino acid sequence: CSATIPGRKNEQFF.

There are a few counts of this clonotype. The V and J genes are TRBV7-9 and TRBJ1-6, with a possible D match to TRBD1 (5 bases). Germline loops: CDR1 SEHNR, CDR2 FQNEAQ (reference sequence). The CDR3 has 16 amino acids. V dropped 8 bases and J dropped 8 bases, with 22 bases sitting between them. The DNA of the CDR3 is TGTGCCAGCGGATTCGGGGCGGGGGTGACTGATTCACCCCTCCACTTT. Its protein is CASGFGAGVTDSPLHF.

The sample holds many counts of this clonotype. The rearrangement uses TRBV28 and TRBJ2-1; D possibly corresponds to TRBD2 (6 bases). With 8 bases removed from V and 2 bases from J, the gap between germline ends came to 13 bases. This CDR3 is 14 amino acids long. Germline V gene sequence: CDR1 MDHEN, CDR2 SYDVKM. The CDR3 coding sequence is TGTGCCAGCCGATGGGGGGACCCCTACAATGAGCAGTTCTTC. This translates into CASRWGDPYNEQFF.

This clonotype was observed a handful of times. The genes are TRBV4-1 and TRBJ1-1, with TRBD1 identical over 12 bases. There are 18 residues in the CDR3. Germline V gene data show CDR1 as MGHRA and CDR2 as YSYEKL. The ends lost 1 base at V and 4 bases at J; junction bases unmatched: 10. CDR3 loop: CASSQVGQGALPGTEAFF. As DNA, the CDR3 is TGCGCCAGCAGCCAAGTGGGACAGGGGGCCCTTCCCGGCACTGAAGCTTTCTTT.

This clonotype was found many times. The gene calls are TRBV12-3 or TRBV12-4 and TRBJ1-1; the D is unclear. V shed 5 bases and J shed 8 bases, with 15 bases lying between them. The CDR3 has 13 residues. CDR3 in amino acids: CASSLPGKAEAFF. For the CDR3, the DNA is TGTGCCAGCAGTCTCCCGGGAAAGGCCGAAGCTTTCTTT.

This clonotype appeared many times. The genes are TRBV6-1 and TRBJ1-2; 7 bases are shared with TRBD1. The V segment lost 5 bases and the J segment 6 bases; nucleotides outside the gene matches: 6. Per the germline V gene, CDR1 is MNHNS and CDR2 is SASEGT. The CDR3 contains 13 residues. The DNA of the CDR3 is TGTGCCAGCAGTTCACAGGGGAATCATGGCTACACCTTC. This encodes CASSSQGNHGYTF.

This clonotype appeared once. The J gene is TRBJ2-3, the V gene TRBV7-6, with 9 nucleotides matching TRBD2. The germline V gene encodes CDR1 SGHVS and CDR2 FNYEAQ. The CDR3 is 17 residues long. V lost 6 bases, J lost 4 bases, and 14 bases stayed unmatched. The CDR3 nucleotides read TGTGCCAGCAGTCCCGAGGGTAGCGGGAGTCTTGCAGATACGCAGTATTTT. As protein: CASSPEGSGSLADTQYF.

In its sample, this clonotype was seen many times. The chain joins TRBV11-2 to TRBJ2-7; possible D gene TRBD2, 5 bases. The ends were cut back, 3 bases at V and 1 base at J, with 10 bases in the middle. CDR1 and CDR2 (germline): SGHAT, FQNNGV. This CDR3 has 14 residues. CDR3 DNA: TGTGCCAGCAGCTTCGCGACGGGATCCTACGAGCAGTACTTC. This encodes CASSFATGSYEQYF.

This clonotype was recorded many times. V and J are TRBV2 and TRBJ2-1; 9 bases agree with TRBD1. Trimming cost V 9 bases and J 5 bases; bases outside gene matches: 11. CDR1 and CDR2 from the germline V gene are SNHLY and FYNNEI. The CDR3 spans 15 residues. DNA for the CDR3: TGTGCCAGTTCGTACCCGGGACAGGGTGACAATGAGCAGTTCTTC. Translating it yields CASSYPGQGDNEQFF.

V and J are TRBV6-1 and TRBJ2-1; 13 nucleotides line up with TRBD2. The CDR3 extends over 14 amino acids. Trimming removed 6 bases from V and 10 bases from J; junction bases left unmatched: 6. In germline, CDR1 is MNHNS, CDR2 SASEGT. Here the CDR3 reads CASSPGLAGTEQFF. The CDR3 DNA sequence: TGTGCCAGCAGCCCGGGACTAGCGGGGACCGAGCAGTTCTTC.

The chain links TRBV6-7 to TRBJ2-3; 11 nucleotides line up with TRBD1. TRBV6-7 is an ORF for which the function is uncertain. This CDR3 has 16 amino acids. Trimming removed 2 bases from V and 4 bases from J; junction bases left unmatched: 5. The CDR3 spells CASSYPRDRGSDTQYF. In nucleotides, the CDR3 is TGTGCCAGCAGTTACCCTAGGGACAGGGGGTCAGATACGCAGTATTTT.